The next 29 T cell receptor beta chains were all read from a single sample in a study of response to subunit inactivated influenza vaccine (dated by TCRdb to 2016 to 2019). The library was built by means of RT-PCR. Sequencing instrument: Illumina HiSeq 2500. TCRdb cleaned the public reads at Q25 with fastp, built clones with MiXCR and kept in-frame beta chains. Duplicate CDR3 protein sequences are folded into a single record with the most common DNA and genes. The sample contains almost 250,000 distinct CDR3 sequences, more than 10% of them found a single time. Approximately 8.3% of the sample rests with the top ten. The sample was non-naive T cells sorted from PBMCs, taken around two weeks before vaccination. Per the publication, the cell subset or site label means: memory T cell fraction. The source is a man aged 45 to 65 who received an inactivated influenza vaccine. Donor details come from another sample of the same person, matched by shared clones.

This clonotype occurred a few times. The V gene is TRBV2, the J gene TRBJ2-5; no clear D gene. Trimming cost V 7 bases and J 2 bases, with 5 bases left between them. Germline lookup yields CDR1 SNHLY and CDR2 FYNNEI. The CDR3 contains 11 residues. In nucleotides, the CDR3 is TGTGCCAGCACATATCAAGAGACCCAGTACTTC. It yields the protein CASTYQETQYF. Based on the CDR3 plus reference TRBV2 and TRBJ2-5, the full variable domain is EPEVTQTPSHQVTQMGQEVILRCVPISNHLYFYWYRQILGQKVEFLVSFYNNEISEKSEIFDDQFSVERPDGSNFTLKIRSTKLEDSAMYFCASTYQETQYFGPGTRLLVL.

This clonotype came up many times. The chain carries TRBV28 and TRBJ1-5; D gene unclear. CDR1 and CDR2 from the germline V gene are MDHEN and SYDVKM. CDR3 length: 13 amino acids. V was shortened by 8 bases and J by 0 bases, with 8 bases between the two germline ends. The CDR3 protein is CASHRDSNQPQHF. In DNA form, the CDR3 reads TGTGCCAGCCACAGAGATAGCAATCAGCCCCAGCATTTT.

This chain joins TRBV18 and TRBJ2-2, with D unclear. In germline, CDR1 is KGHSH, CDR2 LQKENI. Trimming stripped 1 base from V and 0 bases from J, with 9 bases between. This CDR3 contains 16 residues. The CDR3 nucleotides read TGTGCCAGCTCACCACAGCCCCTCGCGAACACCGGGGAGCTGTTTTTT. Translation gives CASSPQPLANTGELFF.

This clonotype has at least ten counts. This sequence joins TRBV20-1 and TRBJ1-1; D is unresolved. The CDR3 is 11 amino acids. V lost 7 bases to trimming and J lost 10 bases, with 16 bases between them. The germline CDR1 and CDR2 sequences are DFQATT and SNEGSKA (reference sequence). The CDR3 spells CSVTPPGGAFF. For the CDR3, the DNA is TGCAGTGTTACCCCCCCGGGCGGAGCTTTCTTT.

The chain combines TRBV20-1 with TRBJ2-2; TRBD1 aligns across 7 bases. Germline CDR1 is DFQATT and CDR2 is SNEGSKA (reference sequence). CDR3 length equals 14 residues. Germline trimming cut 1 base from V and 5 bases from J; bases unmatched to any gene: 4. The CDR3 nucleotides read TGCAGTGCTAGAGGGCAGGGGGTTACCGGGGAGCTGTTTTTT. Its protein product is CSARGQGVTGELFF.

This clonotype was seen ten or more times. The V gene is TRBV4-1, the J gene TRBJ2-3; a possible D gene is TRBD1 (6 bases). There are 18 residues in the CDR3. Germline CDR1 and CDR2: MGHRA and YSYEKL. V gave up 4 bases and J gave up 2 bases, with 22 bases separating them. CDR3 nucleotides: TGCGCCAGCAGCCCAGGGGCAGGGGTGCCCCTTAACACAGATACGCAGTATTTT. This sequence encodes CASSPGAGVPLNTDTQYF.

This chain connects TRBV27 to TRBJ2-4; a possible D gene is TRBD2 (7 bases). Trimming took off 4 bases at V and 1 base at J, with 20 bases between the two ends. The germline gives CDR1 MNHEY, CDR2 SMNVEV (reference sequence). CDR3 length: 18 amino acids. The CDR3 protein is CASSSRGGNPGAKNIQYF. CDR3 nucleotides: TGTGCCAGCAGTTCCAGGGGAGGGAACCCCGGGGCCAAAAACATTCAGTACTTC.

The V call is TRBV30, the J call TRBJ2-7; 7 bases align to TRBD1. The ends lost 2 bases at V and 5 bases at J; junction bases unmatched: 3. This CDR3 spans 12 amino acids. The germline V gene has CDR1 GTSNPN and CDR2 SVGIG (reference sequence). CDR3 region: CAWSRGLNEQYF. CDR3 in DNA: TGTGCCTGGAGTAGGGGGCTTAACGAGCAGTACTTC.

The J gene is TRBJ1-5, the V gene TRBV3-1, with a weak D call TRBD1 (6 bases). The CDR3 totals 15 residues. Germline assignment: CDR1 LGHDT and CDR2 YNNKEL (reference sequence). V was pared by 0 bases and J by 6 bases, with 12 bases between. The CDR3 nucleotides are TGTGCCAGCAGCCAAGATTCAACAGGGAGTCAGCCCCAGCATTTT. Protein: CASSQDSTGSQPQHF.

This chain uses TRBV9 with TRBJ2-5, with 7 bases fitting TRBD1. V shed 10 bases, J shed 2 bases, and the junction held 11 bases outside the gene matches. Germline values: CDR1 SGDLS, CDR2 YYNGEE. The CDR3 consists of 14 residues. CDR3 loop: CAVPSGTVQETQYF. Written as DNA, the CDR3 is TGTGCCGTCCCGTCCGGGACAGTTCAAGAGACCCAGTACTTC. Full variable domain (remainder filled in from reference TRBV9 and TRBJ2-5): DSGVTQTPKHLITATGQRVTLRCSPRSGDLSVYWYQQSLDQGLQFLIQYYNGEERAKGNILERFSAQQFPDLHSELNLSSLELGDSALYFCAVPSGTVQETQYFGPGTRLLVL.

This clonotype showed up just a few times. The V and J genes are TRBV29-1 and TRBJ2-1, with TRBD2 matching 11 bases. Losses at the gene ends were 8 bases for V and 5 bases for J; bases not matched to a gene: 11. CDR1 and CDR2 from the germline V gene are SQVTM and ANQGSEA. The CDR3 covers 15 residues. The CDR3 here is CSSWGGTSGHNEQFF. The CDR3 region has the DNA TGCAGCTCATGGGGAGGGACTAGCGGACACAATGAGCAGTTCTTC.

The rearrangement joins TRBV7-9 to TRBJ2-3, with a weak D call TRBD2 (6 bases). V lost 5 bases and J lost 0, with 12 bases in between. CDR1 SEHNR and CDR2 FQNEAQ come from the germline V gene (reference sequence). The CDR3 contains 15 residues. CDR3 protein: CASSELARSTDTQYF. The CDR3 bases are TGTGCCAGCAGCGAACTAGCCCGTAGCACAGATACGCAGTATTTT.

The table lists this clonotype with a few counts. The chain carries TRBV12-3 or TRBV12-4 and TRBJ2-7, with D perhaps assigned TRBD1 or TRBD2 (5 bases each). V was clipped by 3 bases and J by 5 bases, with 8 bases between them. The CDR3 is made up of 12 amino acids. The CDR3 reads CASSLGPDEQYF. For the CDR3, the DNA is TGTGCCAGCAGTTTGGGACCGGACGAGCAGTACTTC.

The rearrangement joins TRBV5-4 to TRBJ2-6; D remains ambiguous. The V and J ends lost 5 bases and 0 bases respectively, with 15 bases between them. The germline gives CDR1 SGHNT, CDR2 YYREEE (reference sequence). The CDR3 is made up of 17 amino acids. CDR3 sequence reads: CASRIDRASSGANVLTF. The DNA for the CDR3 is TGTGCCAGCAGGATTGATCGGGCCAGCTCTGGGGCCAACGTCCTGACTTTC.

The rearrangement links TRBV30 to TRBJ1-2, with D possibly matching TRBD1 (6 bases). Between the trimmed V and J ends, which lost 5 bases and 5 bases, there was a span of 12 bases. This CDR3 contains 12 residues. Per germline, CDR1 GTSNPN and CDR2 SVGIG (reference sequence). CDR3 sequence (DNA): TGTGCCTGGCAGGGGAGTGCATATGGCTACACCTTC. Its protein product is CAWQGSAYGYTF.

This chain links TRBV4-3 with TRBJ1-5; D call uncertain. Germline loops: CDR1 LGHNA, CDR2 YSLEER. The CDR3 is made up of 13 amino acids. Trimming shortened V by 1 base and J by 6 bases, and 7 bases separated the two germline ends. As DNA, the CDR3 is TGCGCCAGCAGCCAAGGTCAGCGTCAGCCCCAGCATTTT. The encoded protein is CASSQGQRQPQHF.

The sample holds a few counts of this clonotype. The chain joins TRBV28 to TRBJ2-6; D call uncertain. This CDR3 has 15 amino acids. V lost 2 bases and J 3 bases, leaving 8 bases between the germline ends. The germline CDR1 and CDR2 sequences are MDHEN and SYDVKM. CDR3 nucleotide sequence: TGTGCCAGCAGTTTACCGGTCGGTGGGGCCAACGTCCTGACTTTC. Protein: CASSLPVGGANVLTF.

This clonotype was counted a single time. The CDR3 bases are TGTGCCAGCAGTTTTAGGACGGCGGCTGGAGGCTACACCTTC. The encoded protein is CASSFRTAAGGYTF. The chain combines TRBV5-6 with TRBJ1-2; D is uncertain. Looked up from germline, CDR1 is SGHDT and CDR2 is YYEEEE. The CDR3 is 14 amino acids. The V end lost 5 bases, the J end lost 8 bases, and 19 bases lay between the germline ends.

J is TRBJ2-7 and V is TRBV19, with unresolved D. Trimming removed 4 bases from V and 0 bases from J, with 7 bases in between. Germline V gene lookup returns CDR1 LNHDA and CDR2 SQIVND (reference sequence). The CDR3 is made up of 13 amino acids. DNA for the CDR3: TGTGCCAGTAGTACCGAGCGCTCCTACGAGCAGTACTTC. Encoded protein: CASSTERSYEQYF.

This clonotype appeared many times. This chain connects TRBV24-1 to TRBJ2-7; 10 bases match TRBD2. The CDR3 is 15 amino acids. Germline CDR1 and CDR2: KGHDR and SFDVKD. The ends lost 5 bases at V and 4 bases at J; junction bases unmatched: 7. The CDR3 spells CATSGVAGGTYEQYF. The CDR3 bases are TGTGCCACCAGTGGTGTAGCGGGGGGAACGTACGAGCAGTACTTC.

This clonotype has ten or more counts. This chain joins TRBV12-3 or TRBV12-4 and TRBJ2-1; possibly TRBD2 for D (6 bases). V lost 6 bases and J lost 5, with 14 bases in between. The CDR3 covers 14 residues. CDR3 protein: CASSPGLTDNEQFF. DNA for the CDR3: TGTGCCAGCAGCCCAGGACTAACCGACAATGAGCAGTTCTTC.

V and J are TRBV20-1 and TRBJ2-7, with 8 bases that match TRBD2. Unmatched junction bases numbered 11, after V lost 0 bases and J lost 4 bases. The CDR3 loop spans 16 amino acids. Germline lookup yields CDR1 DFQATT and CDR2 SNEGSKA (reference sequence). CDR3 sequence reads: CSARDHGPSGRYEQYF. The CDR3 DNA sequence: TGCAGTGCTAGAGATCATGGGCCTAGCGGGCGGTACGAGCAGTACTTC.

Ten or more counts support this clonotype. The chain uses TRBV18 and TRBJ1-1; D might be TRBD1 (5 bases). The V end lost 3 bases, the J end lost 3 bases, and 17 bases lay between the germline ends. The CDR3 extends over 16 amino acids. Germline lookup yields CDR1 KGHSH and CDR2 LQKENI. In DNA, the CDR3 is TGTGCCAGCTCACCCGGGGGAGGAGGGGTGCACACTGAAGCTTTCTTT. Residues: CASSPGGGGVHTEAFF. Complete variable domain (other parts from reference TRBV18 and TRBJ1-1): NAGVMQNPRHLVRRRGQEARLRCSPMKGHSHVYWYRQLPEEGLKFMVYLQKENIIDESGMPKERFSAEFPKEGPSILRIQQVVRGDSAAYFCASSPGGGGVHTEAFFGQGTRLTVV.

In this sample, this clonotype turned up a few times. This rearrangement joins TRBV4-3 to TRBJ2-1; 7 bases are a match to TRBD2. Unmatched junction bases numbered 8, after V lost 0 bases and J lost 0 bases. The CDR3 length is 18 residues. Germline lookup yields CDR1 LGHNA and CDR2 YSLEER. DNA of the CDR3: TGCGCCAGCAGCCAAGATAGAGCTGGCGGGAGCTCCTACAATGAGCAGTTCTTC. Amino acid sequence: CASSQDRAGGSSYNEQFF.

In this sample, this clonotype turned up many times. In DNA form, the CDR3 reads TGTGCCAGCAGTTTTAGCGGGAGTACAGATACGCAGTATTTT. Protein sequence: CASSFSGSTDTQYF. J is TRBJ2-3 and V is TRBV6-6; 9 positions match TRBD2. The CDR3 extends over 14 amino acids. Germline CDR1 and CDR2: MNHNY and SVGAGI (reference sequence). Trimming at V came to 4 bases and at J to 3 bases, leaving 2 bases not matched to a gene.

This clonotype was counted many times. The CDR3 sequence: CASSLGDTGELFF. CDR3 DNA sequence: TGTGCCAGCTCACTTGGGGATACCGGGGAGCTGTTTTTT. The chain couples TRBV18 to TRBJ2-2; D ambiguous. V shed 4 bases and J shed 5 bases, with 8 bases lying between them. From germline, CDR1 is KGHSH and CDR2 LQKENI. This CDR3 is 13 amino acids long.

This clonotype was seen ten or more times. The V gene is TRBV20-1, the J gene TRBJ2-7; 7 bases align to TRBD1. The CDR3 extends over 12 amino acids. J was trimmed by 6 bases and V by 5 bases; bases with no gene match: 7. Looked up from germline, CDR1 is DFQATT and CDR2 is SNEGSKA (reference sequence). This CDR3 is CSAPGTVSEQYF. The CDR3 DNA reads as TGCAGTGCTCCCGGGACAGTCAGCGAGCAGTACTTC.

This clonotype showed up many times. The gene calls are TRBV7-9 and TRBJ1-1, with D perhaps matching TRBD1 (5 bases). The CDR3 runs 13 residues. V shed 3 bases and J shed 5 bases, with 10 bases lying between them. Germline V gene sequence: CDR1 SEHNR, CDR2 FQNEAQ (reference sequence). The chain's CDR3 is CASSFGARTEAFF. The CDR3 DNA follows: TGTGCCAGCAGCTTCGGGGCTAGGACTGAAGCTTTCTTT. The whole variable domain, remainder taken from reference TRBV7-9 and TRBJ1-1, is DTGVSQNPRHKITKRGQNVTFRCDPISEHNRLYWYRQTLGQGPEFLTYFQNEAQLEKSRLLSDRFSAERPKGSFSTLEIQRTEQGDSAMYLCASSFGARTEAFFGQGTRLTVV.

This clonotype was seen ten or more times. The chain is built from TRBV20-1 and TRBJ2-1, with D tentatively TRBD1 (6 bases). The CDR3 contains 14 residues. From germline, CDR1 is DFQATT and CDR2 SNEGSKA (reference sequence). The V end lost 5 bases, the J end lost 7 bases, and 18 bases lay between the germline ends. CDR3 in amino acids: CSAPGTTERNEQFF. The CDR3 nucleotides read TGCAGTGCTCCCGGGACAACTGAGAGGAATGAGCAGTTCTTC.